Sequencing of this T cell receptor beta chain was carried out in a study of shared clonotypes between healthy human individuals. About the research overall: Three plates were used per donor for CD4 naive, three for CD4 memory, two for CD8 naive and one for CD8 memory.

A note on this clone: Its specificity is not known.

Study results and caveats: Rarefaction showed sorted-subset sequencing was incomplete despite large depth.

Germline values: CDR1 KGHSH, CDR2 LQKENI. J gave up 3 bases and V 0 bases, and 9 bases lay outside the gene matches. The CDR3 is made up of 17 amino acids. The authors' processing: ImmunoSEQ sequences covered only the junction and lacked quality scores; filtering therefore differed. Libraries were prepared by immunoSEQ multiplex PCR; TCRdb keeps only in-frame clonotypes and omits some of them. That table furnishes V, J and clone size, whereas the DNA furnished D and trimming. The sample gives about 1 million clones, about 77% of which show up once; over 1.3% is in the top ten. The sequencing input was memory CD4+ T cells sorted from blood. Subset given: CD45RA-negative fraction. This clonotype was obtained from a man aged 18 to 29 in good health. The chain uses TRBV18 and TRBJ2-3, with 7 bases identical to TRBD2. The DNA of the CDR3 is TGTGCCAGCTCACCACCTACGGGGAGGGAAAGGACAGATACGCAGTATTTT. Protein product: CASSPPTGRERTDTQYF.